This T cell receptor (beta chain) appears in the sequencing data of a study of blood T cells in healthy people across ages. Broader study findings: Both naive CD4+ cell counts and diversity were greater in long-lived donors than in aged donors.

This clonotype was found a few times. Its antigen is undetermined. For the second PCR, which ran for about 6 to 12 cycles, a sample-barcoded 5' primer and a J-beta primer mix were used. A single record per CDR3 protein comes from TCRdb applying MiXCR to the 5' RACE reads. The profile shows about 640,000 distinct CDR3 sequences, about 53% of them singletons. The CDR3 length is 15 residues. Germline CDR1 DFQATT, CDR2 SNEGSKA (reference sequence). V was trimmed by 0 bases and J by 8 bases, leaving 16 bases between them. The chain is built from TRBV20-1 and TRBJ1-4; tentative D call: TRBD1 (5 bases). The sequencing input was blood. This clonotype originated in a man in his sixties in good health. Here the CDR3 DNA reads TGCAGTGCTAGAGACCCGGGACGGGCGGGCGAAAAACTGTTTTTT. As protein: CSARDPGRAGEKLFF.